These T cell receptor beta chains were read from a single sample in a study of blood T cell repertoires in COVID-19. Profiled with immunoSEQ multiplex PCR; TCRdb holds only in-frame clones, not every one. The sample lists about 330,000 clones; around nine tenths were seen once. The sample consisted of PBMCs or T cells enriched from blood (not recorded which). Every receptor here comes from a man between 25 and 39 years old who had recovered from COVID-19. The CDR3 runs from the conserved cysteine through the conserved F or W. D genes are given only for firm matches. For some rows the clone size is stated as once, few or many, or as a class when expanded; others skip it.

d_call j_call v_call clone_size cdr3_nt cdr3_aa
TRBD1 TRBJ1-6 TRBV15 . TGTGCCACCACCAGGACAGGGGCTAATTCACCCCTCCACTTT CATTRTGANSPLHF
TRBD1 TRBJ2-7 TRBV15 . TGTGCCACCACTCCGGGACAGGGGGACGAGCAGTACTTC CATTPGQGDEQYF
TRBD2 TRBJ2-1 TRBV11-3 . TGTGCCAGCAGCTCGACTAGCGGGGGGTACAATGAGCAGTTCTTC CASSSTSGGYNEQFF
TRBD1 TRBJ2-1 TRBV7-9 once TGTGCCAGCAGCGAAGAAGGGGGCTTCTACAATGAGCAGTTCTTC CASSEEGGFYNEQFF
TRBD1 TRBJ1-3 TRBV3-1/TRBV3-2 . TGTGCCAGCAGCCAAAATCGACAGGGAACGAACACCATATATTTT CASSQNRQGTNTIYF
TRBD1 TRBJ2-7 TRBV28 . TGTGCCAGCAGTTCGACAGGGGGTTACGAGCAGTACTTC CASSSTGGYEQYF
TRBD2 TRBJ2-3 TRBV3-1/TRBV3-2 . TGTGCCAGCAGCCAAGATCTACTAGCGGGGGGAGGAGATACGCAGTATTTT CASSQDLLAGGGDTQYF
TRBD1 TRBJ1-1 TRBV27 . TGTGCCAGCAGTTCGGGACAGATGAACACTGAAGCTTTCTTT CASSSGQMNTEAFF
. TRBJ2-7 TRBV3-1/TRBV3-2 once TGTGCCAGCAGCCAACTTGCCTACGAGCAGTACTTC CASSQLAYEQYF
. TRBJ2-7 TRBV11-2 . TGTGCCAGCACCCTGGGCGGGGTCTCCTACGAGCAGTACTTC CASTLGGVSYEQYF
TRBD2 TRBJ2-4 TRBV28 . TGTGCCAGCAGTCAAACTAGCGGGGGGATCAAAAACATTCAGTACTTC CASSQTSGGIKNIQYF
. TRBJ1-5 TRBV7-8 . TGTGCCAGCAGCTTAGCGCGGGCAGTTAGCAATCAGCCCCAGCATTTT CASSLARAVSNQPQHF
. TRBJ1-4 TRBV25-1 . TGTGCCAGCAGTGCCCGGGTTATTGAAAAACTGTTTTTT CASSARVIEKLFF